A selection of T cell receptor beta chains follows, all from one sample in a study of beta chain features in type 1 diabetes. Sequenced by immunoSEQ multiplex PCR; TCRdb stores in-frame clones only, minus some. Counted here are under 500,000 clones, over 25% occurring once; the ten biggest clones make up around 0.065%. Material for sequencing was naive CD4+ T cells from blood. The origin of the receptors is a man between 18 and 35 years old in good health. CDR3s include the opening cysteine and the closing phenylalanine or tryptophan. D genes are given only for firm matches. Clone sizes are given selectively: once, few, many, or a class where the clone is expanded.

D gene	V gene	J gene	clone size	CDR3 protein	CDR3 DNA
-	TRBV15	TRBJ2-1	-	CATSRDDYVGGLGQFF	TGTGCCACCAGCAGAGACGATTATGTGGGGGGTCTTGGGCAGTTCTTC
-	TRBV7-9	TRBJ1-1	-	CASSGTVAFF	TGTGCCAGCAGCGGGACTGTGGCTTTCTTT
-	TRBV29-1	TRBJ1-1	-	CRQTYKWVNYTEAFF	TGCAGGCAAACGTACAAGTGGGTTAACTACACTGAAGCTTTCTTT
-	TRBV29-1	TRBJ2-1	-	CSVEYLDSKHYNEQFF	TGCAGCGTTGAATATTTGGACTCCAAACACTACAATGAGCAGTTCTTC
-	TRBV21-1	TRBJ2-6	few	CASSPYRAGANVLTF	TGTGCCAGCAGCCCCTACAGAGCCGGGGCCAACGTCCTGACTTTC
-	TRBV29-1	TRBJ2-3	-	CSVEVLSGFTDTQYF	TGCAGCGTTGAAGTCCTTAGCGGATTCACAGATACGCAGTATTTT
TRBD2	TRBV9	TRBJ2-1	-	CASSPPLAGGPYNEQFF	TGTGCCAGCAGCCCACCCCTAGCGGGAGGGCCCTACAATGAGCAGTTCTTC
-	TRBV9	TRBJ2-1	few	CASSVTPTVADEQFF	TGTGCCAGCAGCGTAACTCCAACGGTAGCCGATGAGCAGTTCTTC
TRBD1	TRBV29-1	TRBJ1-2	-	CSFPGQGDGYTF	TGCAGCTTCCCGGGACAGGGTGATGGCTACACCTTC
-	TRBV4-2	TRBJ2-3	few	CASSQEGANTDTQYF	TGTGCCAGCAGCCAAGAAGGGGCGAACACAGATACGCAGTATTTT
-	TRBV9	TRBJ2-5	few	CASSDRIETQYF	TGTGCCAGCAGCGACCGCATAGAGACCCAGTACTTC
TRBD1	TRBV5-4	TRBJ1-1	few	CASSRETGSNTEAFF	TGTGCCAGCAGTCGAGAGACAGGGTCGAACACTGAAGCTTTCTTT
TRBD2	TRBV9	TRBJ2-1	few	CASSRTSGFYNEQFF	TGTGCCAGCAGCCGGACTAGCGGTTTCTACAATGAGCAGTTCTTC
TRBD1	TRBV7-2	TRBJ2-7	few	CASSLYGTGGYEQYF	TGTGCCAGCAGCCTCTACGGGACAGGGGGATACGAGCAGTACTTC
TRBD2	TRBV5-1	TRBJ2-5	few	CASSPGVAGGETQYF	TGCGCCAGCAGCCCTGGAGTAGCGGGAGGGGAGACCCAGTACTTC
-	TRBV29-1	TRBJ2-3	-	CSGRTGSSTDTQYF	TGCAGCGGCCGAACAGGGTCTAGCACAGATACGCAGTATTTT
-	TRBV25-1	TRBJ2-5	few	CASSEFGRGRQETQYF	TGTGCCAGCAGTGAATTTGGGCGGGGGCGGCAAGAGACCCAGTACTTC
TRBD1	TRBV15	TRBJ1-4	-	CATSRDRPGGTNEKLFF	TGTGCCACCAGCAGAGATAGACCAGGGGGAACTAATGAAAAACTGTTTTTT
TRBD2	TRBV4-3	TRBJ2-7	-	CASSPGGTNYEQYF	TGCGCCAGCAGCCCCGGGGGGACCAACTACGAGCAGTACTTC
TRBD1	TRBV30	TRBJ2-2	-	CAWSNLGQGANTGELFF	TGTGCCTGGAGCAATTTGGGACAGGGGGCGAACACCGGGGAGCTGTTTTTT
-	TRBV14	TRBJ2-6	-	CASSQVGSSGPSGANVLTF	TGTGCCAGCAGCCAAGTTGGCAGTAGCGGACCTTCTGGGGCCAACGTCCTGACTTTC
TRBD2	TRBV7-9	TRBJ2-4	-	CASSRSGSAKNIQYF	TGTGCCAGCAGCCGTAGCGGGAGCGCCAAAAACATTCAGTACTTC
-	TRBV20-1	TRBJ2-7	-	CSARGRAEQYF	TGCAGTGCTAGGGGCAGGGCCGAGCAGTACTTC
-	TRBV27	TRBJ2-5	-	CASSQRSREGAQYF	TGTGCCAGCAGTCAAAGGTCCCGTGAGGGGGCCCAGTACTTC
TRBD1	TRBV6-6	TRBJ1-5	-	CASSYRGQGSNQPQHF	TGTGCCAGCAGTTACCGAGGACAGGGCAGCAATCAGCCCCAGCATTTT
TRBD1	TRBV15	TRBJ2-7	few	CATSRDKGARINYEQYF	TGTGCCACCAGCAGAGATAAGGGGGCCAGGATCAATTACGAGCAGTACTTC
-	TRBV7-9	TRBJ1-1	many	CASSPGTVNTEAFF	TGTGCCAGCAGTCCCGGGACGGTGAACACTGAAGCTTTCTTT
TRBD1	TRBV7-8	TRBJ2-2	few	CASSLPGQGLTGELFF	TGTGCCAGCAGCTTGCCGGGACAGGGATTAACCGGGGAGCTGTTTTTT
-	TRBV4-3	TRBJ1-1	-	CASSQERAGDTEAFF	TGCGCCAGCAGCCAAGAGCGGGCAGGGGACACTGAAGCTTTCTTT
-	TRBV6-6	TRBJ2-7	-	CASRYGQFSYEQYF	TGTGCCAGCAGGTACGGACAATTCTCCTACGAGCAGTACTTC
TRBD1	TRBV12-5	TRBJ2-1	few	CASSGTGYNEQFF	TGTGCTAGTTCCGGGACAGGGTACAATGAGCAGTTCTTC
TRBD2	TRBV14	TRBJ2-3	few	CASSQELLAASTDTQYF	TGTGCCAGCAGCCAAGAGCTCCTAGCGGCAAGCACAGATACGCAGTATTTT
-	TRBV30	TRBJ2-2	few	CAWNSGRSLTGELFF	TGTGCCTGGAATTCGGGAAGGTCATTAACCGGGGAGCTGTTTTTT
-	TRBV30	TRBJ2-7	few	CARATESSYEQYF	TGTGCCCGTGCTACGGAGAGCTCCTACGAGCAGTACTTC
TRBD2	TRBV7-2	TRBJ2-1	-	CASSSDLSGGRYNEQFF	TGTGCCAGCAGCTCCGACCTTAGCGGGGGTCGGTACAATGAGCAGTTCTTC
TRBD1	TRBV13	TRBJ1-4	-	CASSARQGGNEKLFF	TGTGCCAGCAGCGCCCGACAGGGGGGAAATGAAAAACTGTTTTTT
TRBD2	TRBV5-4	TRBJ2-1	-	CASSPESGSNEQFF	TGTGCCAGTTCCCCCGAAAGCGGGAGCAATGAGCAGTTCTTC
TRBD1	TRBV9	TRBJ2-1	few	CASSVQGVHNEQFF	TGTGCCAGCAGCGTACAGGGGGTCCACAATGAGCAGTTCTTC
-	TRBV9	TRBJ2-1	few	CASRPTGGSYNEQFF	TGTGCCAGCAGGCCGACAGGCGGCTCCTACAATGAGCAGTTCTTC
-	TRBV19	TRBJ2-1	few	CASSLGDSYNEQFF	TGTGCCAGTAGTTTAGGGGACTCCTACAATGAGCAGTTCTTC
TRBD2	TRBV7-2	TRBJ2-3	-	CASSLLAATDTQYF	TGTGCCAGCAGCTTACTAGCGGCCACAGATACGCAGTATTTT
TRBD2	TRBV29-1	TRBJ2-3	-	CSVEPSGDTQYF	TGCAGCGTTGAACCTAGCGGCGATACGCAGTATTTT
-	TRBV9	TRBJ2-5	few	CASSVGAEETQYF	TGTGCCAGCAGCGTAGGTGCAGAAGAGACCCAGTACTTC
TRBD1	TRBV29-1	TRBJ2-7	few	CSAIRTGVSYEQYF	TGCAGCGCTATAAGGACAGGGGTCTCCTACGAGCAGTACTTC